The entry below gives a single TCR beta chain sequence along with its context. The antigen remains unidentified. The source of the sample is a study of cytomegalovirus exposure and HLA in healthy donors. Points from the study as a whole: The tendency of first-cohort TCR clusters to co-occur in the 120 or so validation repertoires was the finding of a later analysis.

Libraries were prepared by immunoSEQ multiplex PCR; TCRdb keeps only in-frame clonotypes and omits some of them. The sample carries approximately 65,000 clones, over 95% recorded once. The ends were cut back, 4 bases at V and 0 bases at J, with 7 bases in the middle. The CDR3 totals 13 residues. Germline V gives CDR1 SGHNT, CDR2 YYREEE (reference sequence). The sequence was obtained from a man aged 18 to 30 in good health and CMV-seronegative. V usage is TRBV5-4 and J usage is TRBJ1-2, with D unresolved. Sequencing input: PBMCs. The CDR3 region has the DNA TGTGCCAGCAGCCCGACAACTAACTATGGCTACACCTTC. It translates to CASSPTTNYGYTF. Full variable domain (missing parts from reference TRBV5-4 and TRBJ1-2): ETGVTQSPTHLIKTRGQQVTLRCSSQSGHNTVSWYQQALGQGPQFIFQYYREEENGRGNFPPRFSGLQFPNYSSELNVNALELDDSALYLCASSPTTNYGYTFGSGTRLTVV.